The clone carrying this T cell receptor (beta chain) came up many times. The antigen is not known. This specimen comes from a study of T cells after yellow fever vaccination. Study outcomes and limitations: There was a small share of clonotypes that showed up in both the CD4 and CD8 compartments. Post-booster repertoires again held most primary-vaccination clones (approximately 96% CD4, just under 90% CD8).

The V gene's germline CDR1 is SEHNR and CDR2 FQNEAQ (reference sequence). The CDR3 extends over 14 amino acids. The V end lost 5 bases, the J end lost 6 bases, and 13 bases lay between the germline ends. It was through 5'RACE template switching that TCR cDNA was made, with a universal primer site and UMIs added. TCRdb re-called the 5' RACE reads with MiXCR, one entry per CDR3 protein. The table records under 200,000 distinct CDR3 sequences, around 7.3% of them present only once. The origin of this receptor is a man younger than 30 who received the YFV17D yellow fever vaccine. This rearrangement joins TRBV7-9 to TRBJ1-4; possibly TRBD1 for D (6 bases). The specimen was CD4+ T cells sorted from PBMCs, collected roughly 5 days after the first yellow fever vaccination. CDR3 nucleotides: TGTGCCAGCAGCCTACAGGGTGGGGATGAAAAACTGTTTTTT. The encoded protein is CASSLQGGDEKLFF.